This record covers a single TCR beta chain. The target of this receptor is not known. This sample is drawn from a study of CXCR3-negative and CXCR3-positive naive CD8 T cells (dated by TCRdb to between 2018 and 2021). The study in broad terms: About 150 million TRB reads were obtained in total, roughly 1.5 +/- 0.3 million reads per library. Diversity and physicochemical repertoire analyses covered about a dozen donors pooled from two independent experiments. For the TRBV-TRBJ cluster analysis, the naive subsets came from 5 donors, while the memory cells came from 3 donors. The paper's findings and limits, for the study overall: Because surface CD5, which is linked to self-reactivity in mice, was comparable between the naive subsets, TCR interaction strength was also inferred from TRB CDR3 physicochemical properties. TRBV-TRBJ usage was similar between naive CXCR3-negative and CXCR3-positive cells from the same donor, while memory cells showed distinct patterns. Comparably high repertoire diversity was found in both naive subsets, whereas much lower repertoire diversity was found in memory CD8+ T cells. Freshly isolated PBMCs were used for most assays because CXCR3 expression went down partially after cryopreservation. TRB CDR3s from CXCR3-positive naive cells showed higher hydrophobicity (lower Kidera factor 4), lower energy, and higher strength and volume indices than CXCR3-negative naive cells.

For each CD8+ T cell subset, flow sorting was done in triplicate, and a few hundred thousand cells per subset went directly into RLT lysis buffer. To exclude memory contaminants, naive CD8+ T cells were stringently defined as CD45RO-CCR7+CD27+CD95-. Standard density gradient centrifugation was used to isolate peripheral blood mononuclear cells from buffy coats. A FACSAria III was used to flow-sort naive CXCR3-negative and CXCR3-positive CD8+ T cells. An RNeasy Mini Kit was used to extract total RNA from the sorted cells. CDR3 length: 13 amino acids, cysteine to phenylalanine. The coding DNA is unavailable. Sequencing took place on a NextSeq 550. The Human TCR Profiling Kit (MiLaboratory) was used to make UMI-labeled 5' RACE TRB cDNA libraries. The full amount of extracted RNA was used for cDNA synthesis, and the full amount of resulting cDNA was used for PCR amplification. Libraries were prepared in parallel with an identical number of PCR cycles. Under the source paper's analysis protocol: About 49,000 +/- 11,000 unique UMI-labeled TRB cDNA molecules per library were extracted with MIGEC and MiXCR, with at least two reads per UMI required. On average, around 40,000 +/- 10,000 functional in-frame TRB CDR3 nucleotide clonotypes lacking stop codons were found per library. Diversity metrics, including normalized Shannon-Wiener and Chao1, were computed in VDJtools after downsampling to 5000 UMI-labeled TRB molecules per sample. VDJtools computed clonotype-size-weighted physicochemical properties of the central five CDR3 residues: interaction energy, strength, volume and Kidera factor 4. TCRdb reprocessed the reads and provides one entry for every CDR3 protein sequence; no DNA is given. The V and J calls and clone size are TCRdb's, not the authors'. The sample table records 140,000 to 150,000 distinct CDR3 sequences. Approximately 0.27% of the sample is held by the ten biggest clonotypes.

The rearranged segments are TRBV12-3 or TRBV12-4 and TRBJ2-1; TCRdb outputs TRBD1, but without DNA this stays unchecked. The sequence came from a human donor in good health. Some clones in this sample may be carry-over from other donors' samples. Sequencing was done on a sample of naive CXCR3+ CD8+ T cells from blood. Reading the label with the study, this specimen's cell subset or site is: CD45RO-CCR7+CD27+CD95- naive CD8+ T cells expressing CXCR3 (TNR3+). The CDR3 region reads CASSFGGLDEQFF.